This T cell receptor (beta chain) was captured by sequencing in a study of cytomegalovirus exposure and HLA in healthy donors. PCR employed 60 Vbeta and 13 Jbeta primers. Some clones are missing from TCRdb's copy, which holds only in-frame ones; the method was immunoSEQ multiplex PCR. Recorded here are 130,000 or so clones; the top ten clones represent around 1.5%. The V gene end was trimmed by 5 bases and the J gene end by 6 bases; junction bases not matched to a gene: 3. The CDR3 extends over 14 amino acids. Germline CDR1 reads WSHSY; CDR2 reads SAAADI. V is TRBV10-2 and J is TRBJ1-4, with 10 nucleotides matching TRBD1. The source is a woman in her 40s in good health and CMV-seronegative. Sequenced: PBMCs. CDR3 nucleotide sequence: TGCGCCAGCAGTCGACAGGGGGCGTATGAAAAACTGTTTTTT. Translating it yields CASSRQGAYEKLFF.